This TCR beta chain is from a study of shared clonotypes between healthy human individuals. The study, taken as a whole, reports: The generation probabilities recorded for non-shared clonotypes fell below those of clonotypes shared by all four donors.

This clone has more than one count but fewer than ten. Its specificity is unknown. CDR3 length: 13 amino acids. The ends were cut back, 7 bases at V and 2 bases at J, with 12 bases in the middle. Germline V gives CDR1 SGHRS, CDR2 YFSETQ. Data came from immunoSEQ multiplex PCR; TCRdb stores just in-frame clones and leaves some out. Of hundreds of thousands of clones detected, around 74% appear once; the ten largest clones hold under 2%. Material for sequencing was memory CD4+ T cells sorted from blood. Subset given: CD45RA-negative fraction. The clonotype comes from a woman in her twenties or thirties in good health. The V gene is TRBV5-1, the J gene TRBJ2-5, with D possibly TRBD1 on 5 matching bases. The CDR3 reads CASFDSEQETQYF. Written as DNA, the CDR3 is TGCGCCAGCTTTGACAGCGAGCAAGAGACCCAGTACTTC.